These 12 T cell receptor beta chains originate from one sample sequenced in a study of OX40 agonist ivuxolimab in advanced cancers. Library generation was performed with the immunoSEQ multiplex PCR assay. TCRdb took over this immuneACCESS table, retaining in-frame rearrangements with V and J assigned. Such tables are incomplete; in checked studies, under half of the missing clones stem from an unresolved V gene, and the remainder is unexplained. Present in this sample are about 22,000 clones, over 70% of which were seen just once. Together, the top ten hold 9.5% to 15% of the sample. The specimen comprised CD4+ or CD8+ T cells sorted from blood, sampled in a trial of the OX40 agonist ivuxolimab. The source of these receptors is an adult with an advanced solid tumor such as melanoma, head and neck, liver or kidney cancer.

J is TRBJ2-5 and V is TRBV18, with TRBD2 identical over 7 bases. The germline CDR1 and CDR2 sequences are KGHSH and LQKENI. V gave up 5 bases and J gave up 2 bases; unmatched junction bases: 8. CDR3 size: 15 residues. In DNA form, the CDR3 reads TGTGCCAGCTCAGTCGGGCCGGGGGGACAAGAGACCCAGTACTTC. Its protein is CASSVGPGGQETQYF.

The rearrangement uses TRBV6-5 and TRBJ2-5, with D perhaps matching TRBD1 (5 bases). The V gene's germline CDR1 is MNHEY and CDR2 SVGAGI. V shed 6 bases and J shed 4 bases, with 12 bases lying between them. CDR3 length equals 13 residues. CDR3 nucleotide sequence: TGTGCCAGCAGACCCTGGGGCCGAGAGACCCAGTACTTC. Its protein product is CASRPWGRETQYF.

CDR3 protein: CAWSVLGWGQGTQYF. The CDR3, as DNA: TGTGCCTGGAGTGTTTTAGGGTGGGGTCAAGGTACGCAGTATTTT. V and J are TRBV30 and TRBJ2-3, with no clear D. V lost 0 bases and J 8 bases, leaving 18 bases between the germline ends. This CDR3 spans 15 amino acids. Germline lookup yields CDR1 GTSNPN and CDR2 SVGIG (reference sequence).

In DNA, the CDR3 is TGTGCCAGTAGTATGGGGACAGGGGGCAGCACTGAAGCTTTCTTT. The encoded protein is CASSMGTGGSTEAFF. This sequence joins TRBV19 and TRBJ1-1; the match to TRBD1 covers 12 bases. Germline CDR1 reads LNHDA; CDR2 reads SQIVND (reference sequence). V lost 3 bases to trimming and J lost 4 bases; unmatched junction nucleotides: 3. CDR3 length: 15 residues.

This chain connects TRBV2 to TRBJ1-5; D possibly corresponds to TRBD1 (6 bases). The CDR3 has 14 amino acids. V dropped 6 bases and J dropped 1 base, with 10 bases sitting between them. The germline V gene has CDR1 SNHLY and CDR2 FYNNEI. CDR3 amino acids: CASRQGLSNQPQHF. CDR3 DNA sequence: TGTGCCAGCAGACAGGGTTTAAGCAATCAGCCCCAGCATTTT.

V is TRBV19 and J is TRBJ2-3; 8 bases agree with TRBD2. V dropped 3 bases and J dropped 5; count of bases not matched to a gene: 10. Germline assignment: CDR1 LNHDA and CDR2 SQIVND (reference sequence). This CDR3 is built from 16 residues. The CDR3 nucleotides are TGTGCCAGTAGTATCGGGACTAGTGGTATTCTAGATACGCAGTATTTT. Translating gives CASSIGTSGILDTQYF.

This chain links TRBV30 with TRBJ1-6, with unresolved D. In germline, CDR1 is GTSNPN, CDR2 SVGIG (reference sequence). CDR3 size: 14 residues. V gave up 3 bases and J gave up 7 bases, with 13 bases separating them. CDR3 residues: CAWRKERENSPLHF. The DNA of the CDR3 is TGTGCCTGGAGAAAAGAGCGTGAGAATTCACCCCTCCACTTT.

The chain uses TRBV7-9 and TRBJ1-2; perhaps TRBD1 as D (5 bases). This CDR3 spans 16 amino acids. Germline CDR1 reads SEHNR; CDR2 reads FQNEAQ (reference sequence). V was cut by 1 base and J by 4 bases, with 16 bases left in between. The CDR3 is CASSLEPGTVIYGYTF. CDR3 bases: TGTGCCAGCAGCTTAGAGCCAGGGACGGTAATCTATGGCTACACCTTC.

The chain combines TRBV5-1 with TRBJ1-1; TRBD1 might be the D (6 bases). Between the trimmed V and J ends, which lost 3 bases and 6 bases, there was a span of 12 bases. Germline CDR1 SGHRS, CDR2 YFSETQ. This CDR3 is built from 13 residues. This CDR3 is CASSSGHPPEAFF. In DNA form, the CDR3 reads TGCGCCAGCAGCTCGGGACATCCCCCTGAAGCTTTCTTT.

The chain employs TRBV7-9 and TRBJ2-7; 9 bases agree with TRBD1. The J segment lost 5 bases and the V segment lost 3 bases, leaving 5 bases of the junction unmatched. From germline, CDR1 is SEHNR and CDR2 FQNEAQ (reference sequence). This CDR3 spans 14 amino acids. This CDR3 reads CASSLWTGVHEQYF. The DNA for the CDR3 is TGTGCCAGCAGCTTGTGGACAGGGGTGCACGAGCAGTACTTC.

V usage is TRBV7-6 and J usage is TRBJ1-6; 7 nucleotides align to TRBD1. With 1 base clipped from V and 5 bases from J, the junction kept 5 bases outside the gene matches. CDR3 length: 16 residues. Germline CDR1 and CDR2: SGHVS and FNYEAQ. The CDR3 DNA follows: TGTGCCAGCAGCTTAGTGACAGGGAAAAATAATTCACCCCTCCACTTT. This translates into CASSLVTGKNNSPLHF.

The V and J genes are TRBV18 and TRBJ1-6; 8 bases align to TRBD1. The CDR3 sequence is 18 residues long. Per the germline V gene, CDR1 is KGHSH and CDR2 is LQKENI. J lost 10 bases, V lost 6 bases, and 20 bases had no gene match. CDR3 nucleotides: TGTGCCAGCTCCCCCATCAAACCATCAGGGGGCGCGCAATCACCCCTCCACTTT. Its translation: CASSPIKPSGGAQSPLHF.